This T cell receptor (beta chain) was obtained from a study of beta chain features in type 1 diabetes. Overall study: Sorted cells, about 98,000,000 in number, were examined across all samples.

Of the isolated RNA, all was reverse transcribed, and so the sequenced material was expressed TCRB transcripts. Libraries were prepared by immunoSEQ multiplex PCR; TCRdb keeps only in-frame clonotypes and omits some of them. The sample has roughly 380,000 clones, about 20% seen once. This clone has more than one count but fewer than ten. As yet, its antigen is unknown. Overall study findings and caveats: Any HLA type influence on TCRB rearrangement was left unresolved here.

Sequences were obtained from naive CD4+ T cells from blood. This sequence originates from a young woman in good health.

The CDR3 DNA reads TGCGCCAGCAGCCCGGGGACAGAGAGGGACGAGCAGTACTTC. Its translation: CASSPGTERDEQYF. The V and J genes are TRBV5-1 and TRBJ2-7, with 7 bases aligning to TRBD1. Germline V gives CDR1 SGHRS, CDR2 YFSETQ. This CDR3 spans 14 amino acids. Trimming took 4 bases from V and 5 from J; bases not matched to a gene: 9.